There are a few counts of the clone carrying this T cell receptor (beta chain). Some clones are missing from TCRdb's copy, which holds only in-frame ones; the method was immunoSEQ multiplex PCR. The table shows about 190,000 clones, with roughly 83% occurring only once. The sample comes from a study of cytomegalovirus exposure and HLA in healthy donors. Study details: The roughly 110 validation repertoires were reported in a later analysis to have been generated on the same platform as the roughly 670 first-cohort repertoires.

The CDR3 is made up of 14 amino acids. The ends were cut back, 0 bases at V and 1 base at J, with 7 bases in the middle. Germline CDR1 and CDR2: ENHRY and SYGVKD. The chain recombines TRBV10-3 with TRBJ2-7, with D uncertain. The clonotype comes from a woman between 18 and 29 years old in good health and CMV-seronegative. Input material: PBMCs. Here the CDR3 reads CAISESLSSYEQYF. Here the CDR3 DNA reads TGTGCCATCAGTGAGTCCCTGTCTTCCTACGAGCAGTACTTC.